What follows are 26 T cell receptor beta chains derived from one specimen sequenced in a study of cytomegalovirus exposure and HLA in healthy donors. A multiplex PCR was run with 60 Vbeta primers and 13 Jbeta primers. Generated by immunoSEQ multiplex PCR, the TCRdb table keeps only in-frame clones and is missing some. The sample lists roughly 150,000 clones; about 84% were seen once. Sequenced material: PBMCs. The source is a man between 45 and 60 years old in good health and CMV-seropositive.

This sequence joins TRBV28 and TRBJ2-7; D call uncertain. There are 13 residues in the CDR3. Germline loops: CDR1 MDHEN, CDR2 SYDVKM. Between the trimmed V and J ends, which lost 7 bases and 3 bases, there was a span of 13 bases. The CDR3 region has the DNA TGTGCCAGCACCGGTCAAATATACTACGAGCAGTACTTC. Translating it yields CASTGQIYYEQYF.

The chain employs TRBV5-6 and TRBJ2-7; 8 bases are a match to TRBD1. The CDR3 spans 15 residues. Germline-derived CDR1 and CDR2 are SGHDT and YYEEEE. V lost 9 bases to trimming and J lost 0 bases; unmatched junction nucleotides: 11. The CDR3 nucleotides are TGTGCCATGCCTGTGGGACAGGTGACCTCCTACGAGCAGTACTTC. Protein sequence: CAMPVGQVTSYEQYF.

As concerns this clone: One end of the junction does not line up with germline, which may come from a read error. This chain connects TRBV10-3 to TRBJ1-1; D is unclear. The length of the CDR3 is 13 residues. Per germline, CDR1 ENHRY and CDR2 SYGVKD. The CDR3 sequence is CAISETVETPHFF. In DNA, the CDR3 is TGTGCCATCAGTGAGACGGTAGAAACCCCTCACTTTTTT.

The CDR3 spells CASSMEVNEQFF. DNA for the CDR3: TGTGCCAGTAGTATGGAGGTCAATGAGCAGTTCTTC. This chain links TRBV19 with TRBJ2-1; D might be TRBD2 (5 bases). There are 12 residues in the CDR3. Looked up from germline, CDR1 is LNHDA and CDR2 is SQIVND (reference sequence). V lost 3 bases to trimming and J lost 6 bases, with 6 bases between them.

The chain carries TRBV4-2 and TRBJ1-1; a weak D match, TRBD1 (6 bases). The V gene lost 4 bases and the J gene lost 1 base, with 10 bases spanning the gap. This CDR3 has 14 residues. CDR1 is LGHNA, CDR2 YNFKEQ, per germline. DNA for the CDR3: TGTGCCAGCAGCCCCTTAGGGGGGAACACTGAAGCTTTCTTT. The encoded protein is CASSPLGGNTEAFF.

V usage is TRBV19 and J usage is TRBJ2-2, with 7 positions matching TRBD2. The germline CDR1 and CDR2 sequences are LNHDA and SQIVND (reference sequence). V shed 6 bases, J shed 2 bases, and the junction held 6 bases outside the gene matches. The CDR3 has 15 residues. Here the CDR3 reads CASRFERGNTGELFF. In nucleotides, the CDR3 is TGTGCCAGTAGATTCGAGCGGGGAAACACCGGGGAGCTGTTTTTT.

The rearrangement joins TRBV7-2 to TRBJ2-5; D is undetermined. The V end lost 5 bases, the J end lost 5 bases, and 15 bases lay between the germline ends. The CDR3 has 14 amino acids. Germline values: CDR1 SGHTA, CDR2 FQGNSA. CDR3: CASSASFPRETQYF. CDR3 nucleotides: TGTGCCAGCAGCGCAAGTTTCCCTCGGGAGACCCAGTACTTC. Filled out from reference TRBV7-2 and TRBJ2-5, the complete variable domain reads GAGVSQSPSNKVTEKGKDVELRCDPISGHTALYWYRQSLGQGLEFLIYFQGNSAPDKSGLPSDRFSAERTGGSVSTLTIQRTQQEDSAVYLCASSASFPRETQYFGPGTRLLVL.

The J gene is TRBJ1-2, the V gene TRBV6-5; TRBD1 aligns across 9 bases. J gave up 4 bases and V 8 bases, and 8 bases lay outside the gene matches. CDR1 and CDR2 from the germline V gene are MNHEY and SVGAGI. The CDR3 length is 14 residues. CDR3 bases: TGTGCCAGCGGCCGGGACAGGGAGTTCTATGGCTACACCTTC. Amino acid sequence: CASGRDREFYGYTF.

This chain joins TRBV30 and TRBJ1-2; tentatively, D is TRBD1 (6 bases). The V gene's germline CDR1 is GTSNPN and CDR2 SVGIG (reference sequence). CDR3 size: 16 residues. The V end was cut by 0 bases, the J end by 0 bases, with 14 bases between. In DNA, the CDR3 is TGTGCCTGGAGTGTACTTTTACAGGGAACTAACTATGGCTACACCTTC. Protein sequence: CAWSVLLQGTNYGYTF.

The J gene is TRBJ1-1, the V gene TRBV6-6; no reliable D call. CDR1 and CDR2 from the germline V gene are MNHNY and SVGAGI (reference sequence). This CDR3 spans 12 amino acids. Trimming took off 5 bases at V and 10 bases at J, with 14 bases between the two ends. CDR3 sequence (DNA): TGTGCCAGCAGTATCCCCGGGGTAGGAGCTTTCTTT. Translated: CASSIPGVGAFF.

The chain carries TRBV10-2 and TRBJ2-7, with 7 nucleotides matching TRBD1. The junction had 7 bases not matched to a gene; V was cut back by 2 bases and J by 12 bases. Germline-derived CDR1 and CDR2 are WSHSY and SAAADI. This CDR3 has 12 residues. CDR3 in amino acids: CASSEKQGWMYF. CDR3 sequence (DNA): TGCGCCAGCAGTGAGAAACAGGGGTGGATGTACTTC.

This chain links TRBV11-2 with TRBJ2-3; 9 nucleotides line up with TRBD1. The CDR3 spans 15 residues. Germline V CDR1 and CDR2: SGHAT, FQNNGV. V shed 5 bases, J shed 2 bases, and the junction held 5 bases outside the gene matches. The CDR3 loop reads CASSQGQGPTDTQYF. The CDR3 nucleotides are TGTGCCAGCAGCCAGGGACAGGGCCCCACAGATACGCAGTATTTT. Using reference TRBV11-2 and TRBJ2-3 for the parts outside the CDR3, the full variable domain is EAGVAQSPRYKIIEKRQSVAFWCNPISGHATLYWYQQILGQGPKLLIQFQNNGVVDDSQLPKDRFSAERLKGVDSTLKIQPAKLEDSAVYLCASSQGQGPTDTQYFGPGTRLTVL.

This clone came up once. V and J are TRBV6-6 and TRBJ1-4; 7 bases match TRBD1. This CDR3 has 14 amino acids. V shed 8 bases, J shed 8 bases, and the junction held 11 bases outside the gene matches. Germline V lookup: CDR1 MNHNY, CDR2 SVGAGI (reference sequence). In DNA, the CDR3 is TGTGCCAGCCAATTTCAGGGGGTAGGGGAAAAACTGTTTTTT. It specifies CASQFQGVGEKLFF.

The chain links TRBV19 to TRBJ1-2, with D perhaps TRBD1 (5 bases). This CDR3 contains 13 residues. Germline CDR1 reads LNHDA; CDR2 reads SQIVND (reference sequence). The V end lost 7 bases, the J end lost 3 bases, and 12 bases lay between the germline ends. DNA for the CDR3: TGTGCCAGTACGGGGGAATTTCACTATGGCTACACCTTC. It yields the protein CASTGEFHYGYTF.

DNA of the CDR3: TGCGCCAGCAGCCCGGGGACTAGCCCGGAGACCCAGTACTTC. Its translation is CASSPGTSPETQYF. The chain has TRBV5-1 and TRBJ2-5; TRBD2 matches 9 bases. The germline gives CDR1 SGHRS, CDR2 YFSETQ. The CDR3 covers 14 residues. J gave up 5 bases and V 4 bases, and 6 bases lay outside the gene matches. The variable domain in full, completed from reference TRBV5-1 and TRBJ2-5, reads KAGVTQTPRYLIKTRGQQVTLSCSPISGHRSVSWYQQTPGQGLQFLFEYFSETQRNKGNFPGRFSGRQFSNSRSEMNVSTLELGDSALYLCASSPGTSPETQYFGPGTRLLVL.

The rearrangement joins TRBV28 to TRBJ2-7; 7 nucleotides align to TRBD2. Germline CDR1 and CDR2: MDHEN and SYDVKM. The V segment lost 7 bases and the J segment 6 bases; nucleotides outside the gene matches: 15. The CDR3 sequence is 15 residues long. CDR3 bases: TGTGCCAGCAACCTCCGGGACTACCGAAGGGGCGAGCAGTACTTC. This codes for CASNLRDYRRGEQYF.

The chain is built from TRBV4-3 and TRBJ2-1; 7 positions agree with TRBD1. The CDR3 sequence is 15 residues long. Germline trimming cut 5 bases from V and 12 bases from J; bases unmatched to any gene: 16. From germline, CDR1 is LGHNA and CDR2 YSLEER. CDR3 DNA: TGCGCCAGCAGCGACCCCCGGGACAGTGCCTCGCGGCAGTTCTTC. Translated: CASSDPRDSASRQFF.

V is TRBV28 and J is TRBJ1-5; no clear D gene. The V and J ends lost 8 bases and 1 base respectively, with 15 bases between them. This CDR3 has 15 amino acids. Germline CDR1 reads MDHEN; CDR2 reads SYDVKM. The CDR3 region has the DNA TGTGCCAGCGGCTTCAGACCAGGAAGCAATCAGCCCCAGCATTTT. This gives the protein CASGFRPGSNQPQHF.

The chain uses TRBV18 and TRBJ1-2; TRBD1 might be the D (5 bases). The CDR3 contains 12 residues. Germline assignment: CDR1 KGHSH and CDR2 LQKENI. Trimming took 0 bases from V and 7 from J, leaving 6 bases between them. The CDR3 bases are TGTGCCAGCTCACCACCGGGGGGTGGCTACACCTTC. Encoded protein: CASSPPGGGYTF.

The CDR3 loop reads CATGGVQETQYF. The CDR3 nucleotides read TGCGCCACCGGGGGGGTCCAAGAGACCCAGTACTTC. This rearrangement joins TRBV10-1 to TRBJ2-5, with 8 bases aligning to TRBD2. The germline gives CDR1 WNHNN, CDR2 SYGVQD (reference sequence). The CDR3 sequence is 12 residues long. Germline trimming cut 10 bases from V and 1 base from J; bases unmatched to any gene: 2.

The chain recombines TRBV6-5 with TRBJ1-5; D not certain. Trimming pared 6 bases from V and 4 bases from J, leaving 13 bases between. In germline, CDR1 is MNHEY, CDR2 SVGAGI. This CDR3 comprises 14 residues. DNA of the CDR3: TGTGCCAGCAGCCGGCTGGCGGGGAATCAGCCCCAGCATTTT. It encodes CASSRLAGNQPQHF.

J is TRBJ2-5 and V is TRBV28, with a tentative D call TRBD2 (5 bases). Germline V gene data show CDR1 as MDHEN and CDR2 as SYDVKM. Trimming took off 6 bases at V and 3 bases at J, with 11 bases between the two ends. The CDR3 spans 13 residues. The CDR3 DNA follows: TGTGCCAGCAGGAGGACTCAGAAAGAGACCCAGTACTTC. It specifies CASRRTQKETQYF.

The chain has TRBV7-2 and TRBJ1-1; unclear D gene. V gave up 2 bases and J gave up 1 base, with 5 bases separating them. Looked up from germline, CDR1 is SGHTA and CDR2 is FQGNSA. This CDR3 has 13 amino acids. The CDR3 DNA reads TGTGCCAGCAGCTTAAACAGGAACACTGAAGCTTTCTTT. Amino acid sequence: CASSLNRNTEAFF.

A word on this clone: A read error may account for a junction end that differs from germline. The chain recombines TRBV7-7 with TRBJ2-2, with TRBD2 identical over 8 bases. CDR1 and CDR2 from the germline V gene are SSHAT and FNYEAQ (reference sequence). The CDR3 consists of 15 residues. The CDR3 loop reads CASRPTSGNTGELFF. The CDR3 coding sequence is TGTGCTAGCAGGCCAACTAGCGGGAACACCGGGGAGCTGTTTTTT.

V gene TRBV10-3 combines with J gene TRBJ1-2; TRBD1 matches 11 bases. The CDR3 is 15 amino acids. Per germline, CDR1 ENHRY and CDR2 SYGVKD. The junction had 7 bases not matched to a gene; V was cut back by 6 bases and J by 4 bases. The CDR3 loop reads CAISLGTGGGYGYTF. CDR3 bases: TGTGCCATCAGCCTTGGGACAGGGGGAGGCTATGGCTACACCTTC.

The J gene is TRBJ2-5, the V gene TRBV20-1, with D unresolved. The CDR3 sequence is 11 residues long. V was cut by 4 bases and J by 2 bases, with 5 bases left in between. The germline CDR1 and CDR2 sequences are DFQATT and SNEGSKA (reference sequence). This CDR3 is CSATRQETQYF. The CDR3 DNA follows: TGCAGTGCTACTCGTCAAGAGACCCAGTACTTC.